Following are 14 T cell receptor beta chains from one sample sequenced in a study of early T cells in non-severe SARS-CoV-2 infection. TCRdb re-analysed the 5' RACE reads in MiXCR, keeping a single row per CDR3 protein. The repertoire holds about 92,000 distinct CDR3 sequences, with 13% to 15% as singletons. The sample comprised whole blood. Source of these receptors: an adult who was a healthcare worker with PCR-confirmed SARS-CoV-2 infection or an uninfected control (not recorded which).

In the case of this clonotype: One junction end does not reproduce the germline sequence, and a read error may be involved. The V and J genes are TRBV29-1 and TRBJ2-7, with D tentatively TRBD1 or TRBD2 (6 bases each). The CDR3 spans 13 residues. CDR1 SQVTM and CDR2 ANQGSEA come from the germline V gene. CDR3 protein: CSVEEGGSYEQYF. The CDR3 coding sequence is TGCAGCGTCGAAGAGGGGGGATCCTACGAGCAGTACTTC.

This clonotype was counted many times. The rearrangement uses TRBV7-7 and TRBJ2-7; D is perhaps TRBD2 (5 bases). V lost 5 bases and J 5 bases, leaving 16 bases between the germline ends. CDR3 length: 14 residues. The germline V gene has CDR1 SSHAT and CDR2 FNYEAQ (reference sequence). The CDR3 reads CASSRLERRDEQYF. The CDR3 DNA follows: TGTGCCAGCAGCCGCCTAGAGCGGCGGGACGAGCAGTACTTC.

The V and J genes are TRBV7-9 and TRBJ2-1; D could derive from TRBD1 or TRBD2 (5 bases each). V lost 5 bases, J lost 4 bases, and 21 bases lay in between. Germline values: CDR1 SEHNR, CDR2 FQNEAQ (reference sequence). This CDR3 comprises 17 residues. The CDR3 DNA reads as TGTGCCAGCAGCCCTTTTGCCGGGACGCCGGAGTACAATGAGCAGTTCTTC. It codes for CASSPFAGTPEYNEQFF.

This clonotype showed up just a few times. The rearrangement links TRBV7-9 to TRBJ2-7; 8 bases align to TRBD2. Germline V gene data show CDR1 as SEHNR and CDR2 as FQNEAQ (reference sequence). V lost 5 bases to trimming and J lost 0 bases; unmatched junction nucleotides: 6. The CDR3 is 15 residues long. This chain's CDR3 is CASSQVLAGSYEQYF. CDR3 sequence (DNA): TGTGCCAGCAGCCAAGTCCTAGCGGGCTCCTACGAGCAGTACTTC.

The V call is TRBV20-1, the J call TRBJ2-7; D is uncertain. This CDR3 is 12 amino acids long. V was shortened by 5 bases and J by 4 bases, with 12 bases between the two germline ends. Germline lookup yields CDR1 DFQATT and CDR2 SNEGSKA (reference sequence). In nucleotides, the CDR3 is TGCAGTGCTCCCAAGGTGGGGTACGAGCAGTACTTC. Encoded protein: CSAPKVGYEQYF.

The chain couples TRBV27 to TRBJ2-2; D may be TRBD1 (5 bases). Germline V gene data show CDR1 as MNHEY and CDR2 as SMNVEV (reference sequence). The CDR3 extends over 16 amino acids. V dropped 5 bases and J dropped 0 bases, with 13 bases sitting between them. This CDR3 reads CASSLSTASNTGELFF. DNA of the CDR3: TGTGCCAGCAGTCTGTCGACAGCCTCGAACACCGGGGAGCTGTTTTTT.

This chain joins TRBV5-1 and TRBJ2-7; TRBD2 matches at 10 bases. Per germline, CDR1 SGHRS and CDR2 YFSETQ. The CDR3 extends over 16 amino acids. V dropped 4 bases and J dropped 0; count of bases not matched to a gene: 7. CDR3 in DNA: TGCGCCAGCAGCCAGACTAGCGGGCTTAACTCCTACGAGCAGTACTTC. Translation gives CASSQTSGLNSYEQYF.

This clonotype was counted between two and nine times. The V call is TRBV6-1, the J call TRBJ1-5; D gene unclear. V lost 6 bases to trimming and J lost 2 bases, with 14 bases between them. Germline CDR1 reads MNHNS; CDR2 reads SASEGT. The CDR3 runs 15 residues. The CDR3 nucleotides are TGTGCCAGCAGAACCGGGCCCGGGGGCAATCAGCCCCAGCATTTT. Protein: CASRTGPGGNQPQHF.

This clonotype was counted ten times or more. This rearrangement joins TRBV2 to TRBJ1-4; D not resolved. The CDR3 consists of 14 residues. From germline, CDR1 is SNHLY and CDR2 FYNNEI. Trimming removed 6 bases at V and 0 bases at J, with 8 bases between. The CDR3 region is CASRIEATNEKLFF. Here the CDR3 DNA reads TGTGCCAGCAGGATAGAGGCAACTAATGAAAAACTGTTTTTT.

This clonotype was counted between two and nine times. J is TRBJ1-1 and V is TRBV3-1; no firm D call. V lost 0 bases and J lost 5, with 19 bases in between. This CDR3 has 17 residues. CDR1 LGHDT and CDR2 YNNKEL come from the germline V gene (reference sequence). CDR3 DNA sequence: TGTGCCAGCAGCCAAGACCCGAAAATAAGAATTGCGACTGAAGCTTTCTTT. This gives the protein CASSQDPKIRIATEAFF.

This chain connects TRBV29-1 to TRBJ2-7; 9 bases agree with TRBD2. With 4 bases clipped from V and 3 bases from J, the junction kept 4 bases outside the gene matches. Germline V gene data show CDR1 as SQVTM and CDR2 as ANQGSEA. This CDR3 comprises 13 residues. In nucleotides, the CDR3 is TGCAGCGTTGGACTAGCGGAGATCTACGAGCAGTACTTC. Its translation is CSVGLAEIYEQYF.

This clonotype has at least ten counts. The rearrangement joins TRBV19 to TRBJ2-7; maybe TRBD2 (6 bases). The CDR3 extends over 15 amino acids. V lost 3 bases to trimming and J lost 2 bases, with 14 bases between them. Germline V CDR1 and CDR2: LNHDA, SQIVND (reference sequence). The CDR3 DNA is TGTGCCAGTAGTATGCCCGGGAGTGGGACCTACGAGCAGTACTTC. Its protein product is CASSMPGSGTYEQYF.

The table lists this clonotype with a few counts. The rearrangement links TRBV6-6 to TRBJ2-1; 13 positions match TRBD2. Looked up from germline, CDR1 is MNHNY and CDR2 is SVGAGI (reference sequence). V lost 4 bases, J lost 7 bases, and 10 bases stayed unmatched. The CDR3 has 17 amino acids. The CDR3 DNA follows: TGTGCCAGCAGTTCCTACCCCGGACTAGCGGGAGAAAATGAGCAGTTCTTC. Protein: CASSSYPGLAGENEQFF.

The V gene is TRBV5-5, the J gene TRBJ1-5; unclear D gene. There are 15 residues in the CDR3. The germline CDR1 and CDR2 sequences are SGHKS and YYEKEE (reference sequence). Trimming took 2 bases from V and 2 from J, leaving 11 bases between them. CDR3 residues: CASSFEPSGNQPQHF. CDR3 nucleotides: TGTGCCAGCAGCTTTGAACCGTCGGGCAATCAGCCCCAGCATTTT.